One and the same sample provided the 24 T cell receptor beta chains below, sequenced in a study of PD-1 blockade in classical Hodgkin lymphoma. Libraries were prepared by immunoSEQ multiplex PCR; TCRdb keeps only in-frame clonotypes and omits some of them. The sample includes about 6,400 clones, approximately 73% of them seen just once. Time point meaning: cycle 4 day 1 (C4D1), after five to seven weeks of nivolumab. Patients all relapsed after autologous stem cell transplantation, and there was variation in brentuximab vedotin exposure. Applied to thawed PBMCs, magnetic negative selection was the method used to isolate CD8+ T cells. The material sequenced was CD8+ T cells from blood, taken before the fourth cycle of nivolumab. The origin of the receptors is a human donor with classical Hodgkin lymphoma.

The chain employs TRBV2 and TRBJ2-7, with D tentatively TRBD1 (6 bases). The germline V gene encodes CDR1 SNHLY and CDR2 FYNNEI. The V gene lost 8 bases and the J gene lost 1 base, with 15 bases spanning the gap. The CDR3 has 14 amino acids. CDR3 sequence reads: CASSDRLKSYEQYF. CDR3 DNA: TGTGCCAGCTCCGACAGGTTAAAGTCCTACGAGCAGTACTTC.

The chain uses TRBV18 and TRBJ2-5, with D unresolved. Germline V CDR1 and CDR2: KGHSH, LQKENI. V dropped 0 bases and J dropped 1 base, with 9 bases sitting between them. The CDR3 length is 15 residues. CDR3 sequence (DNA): TGTGCCAGCTCACCACCGTGGACCCTCCAAGAGACCCAGTACTTC. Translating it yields CASSPPWTLQETQYF.

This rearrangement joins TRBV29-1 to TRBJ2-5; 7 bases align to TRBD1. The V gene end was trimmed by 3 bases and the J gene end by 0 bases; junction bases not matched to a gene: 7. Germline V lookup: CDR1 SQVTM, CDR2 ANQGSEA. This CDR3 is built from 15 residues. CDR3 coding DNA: TGCAGCGTTGAGATCGAACAGGGGAACCAAGAGACCCAGTACTTC. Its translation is CSVEIEQGNQETQYF.

CDR3 in DNA: TGTGCCAGCAGCGTGAGGGGACTATACACAGATACGCAGTATTTT. Translating it yields CASSVRGLYTDTQYF. J is TRBJ2-3 and V is TRBV9, with TRBD2 matching 7 bases. Germline V gene lookup returns CDR1 SGDLS and CDR2 YYNGEE. The J segment lost 2 bases and the V segment lost 2 bases, leaving 5 bases of the junction unmatched. CDR3 size: 15 residues.

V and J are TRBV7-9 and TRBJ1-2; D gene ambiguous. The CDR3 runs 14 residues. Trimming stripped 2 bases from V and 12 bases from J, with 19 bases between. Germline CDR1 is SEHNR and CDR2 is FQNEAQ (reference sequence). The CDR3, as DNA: TGTGCCAGCAGCTTATCCGAACACGGCCAGTTGGACACCTTC. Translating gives CASSLSEHGQLDTF.

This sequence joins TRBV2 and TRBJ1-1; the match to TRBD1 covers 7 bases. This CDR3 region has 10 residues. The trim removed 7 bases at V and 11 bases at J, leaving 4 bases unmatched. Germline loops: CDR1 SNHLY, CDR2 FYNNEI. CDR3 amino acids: CASITGAAFF. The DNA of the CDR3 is TGTGCCAGCATAACAGGGGCCGCTTTCTTT.

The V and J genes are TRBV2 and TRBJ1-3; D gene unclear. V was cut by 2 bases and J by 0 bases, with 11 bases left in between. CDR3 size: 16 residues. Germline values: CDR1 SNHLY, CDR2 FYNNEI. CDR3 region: CASSETEAGSGNTIYF. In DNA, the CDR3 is TGTGCCAGCAGTGAAACGGAAGCTGGCTCTGGAAACACCATATATTTT.

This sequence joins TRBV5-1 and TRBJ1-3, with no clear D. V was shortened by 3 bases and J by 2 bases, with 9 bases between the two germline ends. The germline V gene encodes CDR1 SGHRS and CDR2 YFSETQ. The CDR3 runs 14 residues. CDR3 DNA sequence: TGCGCCAGCAGCTCGGCCGGGGCTGGAAACACCATATATTTT. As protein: CASSSAGAGNTIYF.

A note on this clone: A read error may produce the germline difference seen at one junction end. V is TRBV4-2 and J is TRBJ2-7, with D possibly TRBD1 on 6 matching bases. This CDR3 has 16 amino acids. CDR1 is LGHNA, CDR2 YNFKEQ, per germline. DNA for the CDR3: TGTGCCAGCACCCAAAGCTGGACAGAAAATATCTACGAGCAGTACTTC. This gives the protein CASTQSWTENIYEQYF.

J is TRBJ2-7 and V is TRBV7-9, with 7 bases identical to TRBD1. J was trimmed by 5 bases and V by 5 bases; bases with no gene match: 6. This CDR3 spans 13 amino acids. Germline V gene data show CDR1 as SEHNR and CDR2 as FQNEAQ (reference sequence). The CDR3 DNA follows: TGTGCCAGCAGCATCGACAGGGTCCACGAGCAGTACTTC. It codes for CASSIDRVHEQYF.

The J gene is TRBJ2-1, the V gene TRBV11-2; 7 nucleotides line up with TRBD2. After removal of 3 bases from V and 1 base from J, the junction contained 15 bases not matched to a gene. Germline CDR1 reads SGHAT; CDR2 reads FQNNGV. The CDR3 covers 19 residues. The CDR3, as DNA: TGTGCCAGCAGCTTTCCGGGACCTCTTGTGCGGGGGTCCTACAATGAGCAGTTCTTC. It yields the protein CASSFPGPLVRGSYNEQFF. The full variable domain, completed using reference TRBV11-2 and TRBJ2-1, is EAGVAQSPRYKIIEKRQSVAFWCNPISGHATLYWYQQILGQGPKLLIQFQNNGVVDDSQLPKDRFSAERLKGVDSTLKIQPAKLEDSAVYLCASSFPGPLVRGSYNEQFFGPGTRLTVL.

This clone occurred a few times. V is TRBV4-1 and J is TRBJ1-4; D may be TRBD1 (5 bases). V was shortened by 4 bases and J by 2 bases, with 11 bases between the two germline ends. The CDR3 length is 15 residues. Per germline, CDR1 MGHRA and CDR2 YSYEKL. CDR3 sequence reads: CASSLRGATNEKLFF. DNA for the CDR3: TGCGCCAGCAGCCTAAGGGGCGCTACTAATGAAAAACTGTTTTTT.

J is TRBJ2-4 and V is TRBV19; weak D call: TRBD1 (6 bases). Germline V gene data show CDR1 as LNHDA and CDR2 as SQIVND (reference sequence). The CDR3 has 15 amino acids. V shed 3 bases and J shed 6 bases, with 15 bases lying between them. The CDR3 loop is CASSMSLGHTNIQYF. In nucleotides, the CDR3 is TGTGCCAGTAGTATGAGTTTGGGACATACAAACATTCAGTACTTC.

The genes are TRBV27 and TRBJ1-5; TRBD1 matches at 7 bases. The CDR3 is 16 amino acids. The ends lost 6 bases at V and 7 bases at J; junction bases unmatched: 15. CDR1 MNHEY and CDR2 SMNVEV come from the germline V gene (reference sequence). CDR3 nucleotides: TGTGCCAGCAGCCCCCGGACAGGCCGAAGGGTGCAGCCCCAGCATTTT. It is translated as CASSPRTGRRVQPQHF.

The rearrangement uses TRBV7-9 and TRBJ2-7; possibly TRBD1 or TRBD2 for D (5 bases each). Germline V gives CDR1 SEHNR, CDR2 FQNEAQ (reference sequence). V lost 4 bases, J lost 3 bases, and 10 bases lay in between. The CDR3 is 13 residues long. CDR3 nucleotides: TGTGCCAGCAGCTCGGGACCAAACTACGAGCAGTACTTC. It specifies CASSSGPNYEQYF.

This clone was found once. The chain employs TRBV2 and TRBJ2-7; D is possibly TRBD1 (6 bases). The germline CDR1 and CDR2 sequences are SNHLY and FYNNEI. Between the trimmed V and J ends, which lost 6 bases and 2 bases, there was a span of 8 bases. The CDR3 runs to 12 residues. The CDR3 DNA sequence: TGTGCCAGCAGGGACAGTGCCTACGAGCAGTACTTC. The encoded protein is CASRDSAYEQYF.

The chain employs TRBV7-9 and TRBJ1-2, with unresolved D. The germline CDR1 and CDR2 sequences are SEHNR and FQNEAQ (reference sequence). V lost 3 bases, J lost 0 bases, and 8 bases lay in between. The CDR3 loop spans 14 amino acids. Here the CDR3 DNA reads TGTGCCAGCAGCTTTTCCACAACTAACTATGGCTACACCTTC. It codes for CASSFSTTNYGYTF. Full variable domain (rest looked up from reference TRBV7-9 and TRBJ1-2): DTGVSQNPRHKITKRGQNVTFRCDPISEHNRLYWYRQTLGQGPEFLTYFQNEAQLEKSRLLSDRFSAERPKGSFSTLEIQRTEQGDSAMYLCASSFSTTNYGYTFGSGTRLTVV.

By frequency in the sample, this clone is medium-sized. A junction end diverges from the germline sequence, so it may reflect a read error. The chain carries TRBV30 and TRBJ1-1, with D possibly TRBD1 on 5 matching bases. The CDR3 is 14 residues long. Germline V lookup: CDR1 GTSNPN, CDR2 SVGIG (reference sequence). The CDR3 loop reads CAGSMGVQNTEAFF. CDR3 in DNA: TGTGCCGGGAGTATGGGGGTACAGAACACTGAAGCTTTCTTT.

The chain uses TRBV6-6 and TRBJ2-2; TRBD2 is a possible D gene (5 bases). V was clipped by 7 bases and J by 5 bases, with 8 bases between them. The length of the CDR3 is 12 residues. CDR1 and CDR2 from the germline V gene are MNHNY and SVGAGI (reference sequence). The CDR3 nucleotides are TGTGCCAGCAACGGCGGGACCGGGGAGCTGTTTTTT. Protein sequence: CASNGGTGELFF.

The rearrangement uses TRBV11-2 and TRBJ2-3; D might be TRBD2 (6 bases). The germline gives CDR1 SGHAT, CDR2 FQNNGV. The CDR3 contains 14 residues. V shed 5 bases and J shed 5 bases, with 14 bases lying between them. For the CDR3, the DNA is TGTGCCAGCAGCCAATCGGGGGAAGGAGATACGCAGTATTTT. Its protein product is CASSQSGEGDTQYF.

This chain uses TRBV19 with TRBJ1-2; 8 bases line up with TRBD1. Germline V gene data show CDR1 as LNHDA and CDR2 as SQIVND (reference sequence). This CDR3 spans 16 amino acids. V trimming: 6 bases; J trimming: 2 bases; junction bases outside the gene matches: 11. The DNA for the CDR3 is TGTGCCAGTAGCCCACCAACGGACAGGGAAAACTATGGCTACACCTTC. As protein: CASSPPTDRENYGYTF. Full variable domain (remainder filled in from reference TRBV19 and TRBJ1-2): DGGITQSPKYLFRKEGQNVTLSCEQNLNHDAMYWYRQDPGQGLRLIYYSQIVNDFQKGDIAEGYSVSREKKESFPLTVTSAQKNPTAFYLCASSPPTDRENYGYTFGSGTRLTVV.

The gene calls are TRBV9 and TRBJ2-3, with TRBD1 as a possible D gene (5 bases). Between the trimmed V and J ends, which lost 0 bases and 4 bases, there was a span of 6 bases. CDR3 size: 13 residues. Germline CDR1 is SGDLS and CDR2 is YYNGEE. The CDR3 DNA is TGTGCCAGCAGCGTAGAAGGGGCAGATACGCAGTATTTT. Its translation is CASSVEGADTQYF.

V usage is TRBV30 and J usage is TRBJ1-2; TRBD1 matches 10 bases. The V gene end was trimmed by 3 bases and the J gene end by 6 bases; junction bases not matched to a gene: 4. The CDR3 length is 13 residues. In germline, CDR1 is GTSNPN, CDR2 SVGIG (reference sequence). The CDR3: CAWSPGQGDGYTF. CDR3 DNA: TGTGCCTGGAGCCCCGGACAGGGGGATGGCTACACCTTC. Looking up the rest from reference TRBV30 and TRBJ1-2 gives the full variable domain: SQTIHQWPATLVQPVGSPLSLECTVEGTSNPNLYWYRQAAGRGLQLLFYSVGIGQISSEVPQNLSASRPQDRQFILSSKKLLLSDSGFYLCAWSPGQGDGYTFGSGTRLTVV.

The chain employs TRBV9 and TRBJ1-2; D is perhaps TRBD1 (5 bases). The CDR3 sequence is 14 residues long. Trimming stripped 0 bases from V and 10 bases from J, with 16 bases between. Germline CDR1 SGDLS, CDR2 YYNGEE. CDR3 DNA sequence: TGTGCCAGCAGCGTAGGAGGGGCTATTGATGACTACACCTTC. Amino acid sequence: CASSVGGAIDDYTF.